These T cell receptor beta chains were read from a single sample in a study of response to subunit inactivated influenza vaccine. TCRdb called the RT-PCR reads again in MiXCR, with one record for every CDR3 protein. Of some 500,000 distinct CDR3 sequences listed, more than 15% are singletons. Sequenced here: CD4+ T cells sorted from PBMCs, sampled less than 30 months after vaccination. All receptors come from a man between 50 and 75 years old who received an inactivated influenza vaccine. The CDR3 runs from the conserved cysteine through the conserved F or W. D genes are given only for firm matches. Expanded clones get a size class; other rows say once, few or many, or leave the size out.

>few|TRBJ1-1|TRBD1|TRBV7-9
CASSLQGAERKAFF
TGTGCCAGCAGCTTACAGGGGGCGGAGAGAAAAGCTTTCTTT
>few|TRBJ1-6|NA|TRBV10-2
CASWGVVSSYNSPLHF
TGCGCCAGCTGGGGGGTGGTCAGCTCCTATAATTCACCCCTCCACTTT
>few|TRBJ1-6|NA|TRBV11-1
CASSPPGGFTSSYNSPLHF
TGTGCCAGCAGCCCGCCCGGCGGGTTCACCAGCTCCTATAATTCACCCCTCCACTTT
>NA|TRBJ2-7|TRBD1|TRBV7-2
CASSPRGLSYEQYF
TGTGCCAGCAGCCCCAGGGGGCTGTCCTACGAGCAGTACTTC
>NA|TRBJ2-7|TRBD2|TRBV20-1
CSARLAGVPYEQYF
TGCAGTGCTAGACTAGCGGGAGTCCCCTACGAGCAGTACTTC
>NA|TRBJ2-3|NA|TRBV12-5
CASGSSGVTDTQYF
TGTGCTAGTGGTTCCTCCGGGGTGACAGATACGCAGTATTTT
>few|TRBJ1-2|NA|TRBV29-1
CSVAGTANGYTF
TGCAGCGTCGCCGGGACTGCCAATGGCTACACCTTC
>few|TRBJ1-5|NA|TRBV12-3/TRBV12-4
CASSLAAQPQHF
TGTGCCAGCAGTTTAGCAGCCCAGCCCCAGCATTTT
>NA|TRBJ2-1|TRBD2|TRBV6-2/TRBV6-3
CASREFGLAGVNEQFF
TGTGCCAGCAGAGAATTCGGACTAGCGGGAGTCAATGAGCAGTTCTTC
>NA|TRBJ2-1|NA|TRBV21-1
CASSNFRRDSYNEQFF
TGTGCCAGCAGCAACTTTCGGCGGGACAGCTACAATGAGCAGTTCTTC
>NA|TRBJ2-5|TRBD2|TRBV7-2
CASSFMASGSRETQYF
TGTGCCAGCAGCTTCATGGCTAGCGGGAGCAGAGAGACCCAGTACTTC
>few|TRBJ2-7|TRBD1|TRBV10-3
CAIGGGTGKGEQYF
TGTGCCATCGGGGGAGGGACAGGGAAGGGCGAGCAGTACTTC
>many|TRBJ1-4|TRBD1|TRBV5-1
CASSLAGTGFEKLFF
TGCGCCAGCAGCTTGGCCGGGACAGGGTTTGAAAAACTGTTTTTT
>many|TRBJ2-1|TRBD1|TRBV5-1
CASSLGTGEGQFF
TGCGCCAGCAGCCTGGGGACAGGGGAAGGGCAGTTCTTC
>NA|TRBJ1-2|TRBD1|TRBV20-1
CSARPRDRGYGYTF
TGCAGTGCTAGACCCCGGGACAGGGGTTATGGCTACACCTTC
>few|TRBJ1-2|TRBD1|TRBV3-1
CASSQSWGQGSYGYTF
TGTGCCAGCAGCCAATCATGGGGACAGGGAAGCTATGGCTACACCTTC
>NA|TRBJ2-1|TRBD2|TRBV20-1
CSASATSGNYYNEQFF
TGCAGTGCTAGTGCGACTAGCGGGAATTACTACAATGAGCAGTTCTTC
>few|TRBJ2-1|NA|TRBV10-3
CAISDQVGRSSYNEQFF
TGTGCCATCAGTGACCAAGTCGGTAGAAGCTCCTACAATGAGCAGTTCTTC
>few|TRBJ2-3|NA|TRBV7-2
CASSLNYRGTDTQYF
TGTGCCAGCAGCTTAAACTACCGGGGCACAGATACGCAGTATTTT
>few|TRBJ2-4|NA|TRBV20-1
CSARSIAKNIQYF
TGCAGTGCTAGGAGTATAGCCAAAAACATTCAGTACTTC
>NA|TRBJ2-2|NA|TRBV28
CASSQMGRQNTGELFF
TGTGCCAGCAGCCAGATGGGACGGCAGAACACCGGGGAGCTGTTTTTT
>NA|TRBJ2-7|NA|TRBV27
CASSSVGQGGYEQYF
TGTGCCAGCAGTTCGGTGGGTCAGGGCGGCTACGAGCAGTACTTC
>many|TRBJ2-1|TRBD2|TRBV12-3/TRBV12-4
CASSSALAGRQFF
TGTGCCAGCAGTTCAGCGCTAGCGGGAAGGCAGTTCTTC
>few|TRBJ1-3|NA|TRBV7-2
CASSSRTVPSGNTIYF
TGTGCCAGCAGCTCCCGGACAGTCCCCTCTGGAAACACCATATATTTT
>NA|TRBJ1-2|TRBD1|TRBV7-9
CASSWGQGAVYGYTF
TGTGCCAGCAGCTGGGGACAGGGGGCGGTGTATGGCTACACCTTC
>NA|TRBJ2-7|TRBD1|TRBV2
CASPGTGLLYEQYF
TGTGCCAGCCCCGGGACAGGGCTTTTGTACGAGCAGTACTTC
>many|TRBJ1-1|NA|TRBV28
CASSSAATEAFF
TGTGCCAGCAGTTCGGCAGCCACTGAAGCTTTCTTT
>NA|TRBJ2-2|NA|TRBV7-8
CASSSRGWGVNTGELFF
TGTGCCAGCAGCTCGAGAGGTTGGGGCGTGAACACCGGGGAGCTGTTTTTT
>few|TRBJ2-1|TRBD2|TRBV27
CASSLARRTSGDEQFF
TGTGCCAGCAGTTTAGCCCGGAGGACTAGCGGCGATGAGCAGTTCTTC
>NA|TRBJ1-5|NA|TRBV7-3
CASSLTGESNQPQHF
TGTGCCAGCAGCTTAACAGGGGAAAGCAATCAGCCCCAGCATTTT
>NA|TRBJ2-7|NA|TRBV9
CSSSVGNIQGEQYF
TGTTCCAGCAGCGTGGGCAATATCCAGGGCGAGCAGTACTTC
>many|TRBJ2-3|NA|TRBV7-2
CASSLGRADTQYF
TGTGCCAGCAGCTTAGGCAGGGCGGATACGCAGTATTTT
>few|TRBJ1-1|NA|TRBV9
CASSVGHNVNTEAFF
TGTGCCAGCAGCGTAGGTCACAACGTGAACACTGAAGCTTTCTTT